This TCR beta chain was identified in a study of cytomegalovirus exposure and HLA in healthy donors. On the study more broadly: Approximately 81% of around 390 genotyped donors fell in the Caucasian-associated ancestry cluster.

This clone was detected only a few times. As for the donors, each was a healthy bone marrow donor. The PCR made use of 60 Vbeta and 13 Jbeta primers. Sequencing used immunoSEQ multiplex PCR; TCRdb keeps in-frame clones, though not all of them. This sample has about 110,000 clones; roughly 85% occur once, and the top ten carry approximately 2.8%. J gave up 16 bases and V 2 bases, and 20 bases lay outside the gene matches. The CDR3 is made up of 16 amino acids. From germline, CDR1 is SGHNT and CDR2 YYREEE (reference sequence). The rearrangement joins TRBV5-4 to TRBJ2-1; 8 bases are shared with TRBD2. Sequenced material: PBMCs. This clonotype was sampled from a middle-aged woman in good health and CMV-seronegative. The CDR3 DNA reads as TGTGCCAGCAGCTTCAGAAGTCGGGGGGGGCCTGTTCCTCCCTTCTTC. It is translated as CASSFRSRGGPVPPFF.